This T cell receptor beta chain is drawn from a study of technical replicates of blood from a handful of donors. This CDR3 region has 16 residues. Trimming took 0 bases from V and 1 from J, leaving 11 bases between them. CDR1 and CDR2 from the germline V gene are SGHTA and FQGTGA. TCRdb's table, derived via immunoSEQ multiplex PCR, lists solely in-frame clones and lacks some. The table includes roughly 71,000 clones, 80% to 95% detected once. The TCR was taken from a human donor in good health. Source material: T cells isolated from PBMCs. The V call is TRBV7-3, the J call TRBJ2-3; no definite D call. CDR3 coding DNA: TGTGCCAGCAGCTTAACGTATGGCATCGGCACAGATACGCAGTATTTT. It translates to CASSLTYGIGTDTQYF.